This T cell receptor (beta chain) is from a study of T-cell memory formation after mild COVID-19. Germline CDR1 reads DFQATT; CDR2 reads SNEGSKA (reference sequence). There are 16 residues in the CDR3. The germline V and J ends were trimmed by 1 base and 3 bases, with 15 bases remaining between them. With constant-segment primers, 5'RACE yielded cDNA libraries of TCR alpha and TCR beta that carried sample barcodes and UMIs. TCRdb re-derived calls from the 5' RACE reads in MiXCR, one entry per CDR3 protein. Of 400,000 to 500,000 distinct CDR3 sequences listed, more than 15% are singletons. The rearrangement links TRBV20-1 to TRBJ2-2, with D possibly matching TRBD2 (5 bases). The specimen sequenced was PBMCs or a T cell subset sorted from them (not recorded which). The sequence was obtained from a man between 18 and 29 years old who had mild COVID-19 (a few samples of this study predate the infection). Cell type and time point are not known. DNA of the CDR3: TGCAGTGCTAGAGGAGGAGGCGGTACGGACACCGGGGAGCTGTTTTTT. As protein: CSARGGGGTDTGELFF.